These 18 T cell receptor beta chains were sequenced from one sample in a study of blood T cell repertoires in COVID-19. The protocol was immunoSEQ multiplex PCR, while the TCRdb copy is restricted to in-frame clones and leaves out a portion. The top ten clones hold approximately 8% of a sample with 150,000 to 200,000 clones, about 85% of them seen once. Source material: peripheral blood. These receptors were taken from a woman aged 60-70 years with acute or convalescent COVID-19.

The sample holds many counts of this clone. V and J are TRBV19 and TRBJ2-2, with 10 bases identical to TRBD2. Germline assignment: CDR1 LNHDA and CDR2 SQIVND (reference sequence). J gave up 7 bases and V 2 bases, and 4 bases lay outside the gene matches. This CDR3 is built from 15 residues. The CDR3 sequence: CASSIQREGRGELFF. CDR3 in DNA: TGTGCCAGTAGTATACAGCGGGAGGGCCGCGGGGAGCTGTTTTTT.

The genes are TRBV19 and TRBJ2-7; TRBD1 aligns across 7 bases. Looked up from germline, CDR1 is LNHDA and CDR2 is SQIVND (reference sequence). The length of the CDR3 is 14 residues. Trimming took 8 bases from V and 1 from J; bases not matched to a gene: 8. The CDR3 region has the DNA TGTGCCAGTCGCGATCTCAGGGGGTCCTACGAGCAGTACTTC. Protein sequence: CASRDLRGSYEQYF. Full variable domain (missing parts from reference TRBV19 and TRBJ2-7): DGGITQSPKYLFRKEGQNVTLSCEQNLNHDAMYWYRQDPGQGLRLIYYSQIVNDFQKGDIAEGYSVSREKKESFPLTVTSAQKNPTAFYLCASRDLRGSYEQYFGPGTRLTVT.

V is TRBV28 and J is TRBJ2-4; D unresolved. V gave up 8 bases and J gave up 0 bases, with 11 bases separating them. Germline CDR1 is MDHEN and CDR2 is SYDVKM. The CDR3 is 14 residues long. Here the CDR3 reads CASLLSGAKNIQYF. CDR3 bases: TGTGCCAGCCTCCTGTCGGGAGCCAAAAACATTCAGTACTTC.

The chain recombines TRBV28 with TRBJ2-7; D is uncertain. With 6 bases removed from V and 2 bases from J, the gap between germline ends came to 17 bases. This CDR3 comprises 15 residues. The germline V gene encodes CDR1 MDHEN and CDR2 SYDVKM. CDR3 region: CASSSPVLATYEQYF. CDR3 coding DNA: TGTGCCAGCAGCTCCCCGGTCCTCGCTACCTACGAGCAGTACTTC.

CDR3 loop: CASSHLRGISYNEQFF. Written as DNA, the CDR3 is TGTGCCAGCAGCCACCTTAGGGGAATCTCCTACAATGAGCAGTTCTTC. The chain carries TRBV3-1 (or the pseudogene TRBV3-2) and TRBJ2-1; weak D call: TRBD1 (5 bases). V was clipped by 3 bases and J by 0 bases, with 12 bases between them. The CDR3 consists of 16 residues. CDR1 is LGHDT and CDR2 is YNNKEL in the germline V gene (reference sequence).

J is TRBJ2-7 and V is TRBV14; a weak D match, TRBD2 (5 bases). This CDR3 contains 12 residues. Germline CDR1 reads SGHDN; CDR2 reads FVKESK. Trimming shortened V by 5 bases and J by 5 bases, and 10 bases separated the two germline ends. The CDR3 coding sequence is TGTGCCAGCAGCGCCTCGGGGAACGAGCAGTACTTC. It yields the protein CASSASGNEQYF.

V usage is TRBV18 and J usage is TRBJ2-1; 8 bases map to TRBD2. The CDR3 is 15 amino acids. The germline CDR1 and CDR2 sequences are KGHSH and LQKENI. V lost 3 bases and J lost 6; bases outside the gene matches: 7. CDR3 nucleotides: TGTGCCAGCTCACCTGTAGCGGGAAACCTCAATGAGCAGTTCTTC. Amino acid sequence: CASSPVAGNLNEQFF.

The V call is TRBV11-2, the J call TRBJ2-7; TRBD1 matches 8 bases. Trimming removed 4 bases from V and 0 bases from J; junction bases left unmatched: 5. CDR1 SGHAT and CDR2 FQNNGV come from the germline V gene. CDR3 length equals 15 residues. The DNA for the CDR3 is TGTGCCAGCAGCTGGCAGACAGGGGACTCCTACGAGCAGTACTTC. This gives the protein CASSWQTGDSYEQYF.

This clone was detected once. This CDR3 reads CASTLDRNTGELFF. The CDR3, as DNA: TGTGCCAGCACCCTCGACAGGAACACCGGGGAGCTGTTTTTT. The chain recombines TRBV6-5 with TRBJ2-2, with D possibly matching TRBD1 (5 bases). From germline, CDR1 is MNHEY and CDR2 SVGAGI. V lost 7 bases and J lost 1, with 10 bases in between. This CDR3 region has 14 residues.

Concerning this clone: At one of its ends the junction is not consistent with the germline gene, which may arise from a read error. V usage is TRBV7-7 and J usage is TRBJ2-5; 15 positions agree with TRBD2. The germline V gene encodes CDR1 SSHAT and CDR2 FNYEAQ (reference sequence). The CDR3 sequence is 16 residues long. Here the CDR3 reads CASSPGLAGGQETQYF. The DNA for the CDR3 is TGTGCTAGCAGCCCAGGACTAGCGGGAGGGCAAGAGACCCAGTACTTC.

The chain carries TRBV5-1 and TRBJ2-2; 9 bases map to TRBD2. Germline V gives CDR1 SGHRS, CDR2 YFSETQ. J was trimmed by 4 bases and V by 2 bases; bases with no gene match: 15. CDR3 length equals 19 residues. The CDR3 DNA sequence: TGCGCCAGCAGCTTATCCTTTACAGCGGGAGGTTCGAGCACCGGGGAGCTGTTTTTT. Translated, it gives CASSLSFTAGGSSTGELFF.

The V gene is TRBV4-1, the J gene TRBJ2-1; a possible D gene is TRBD2 (6 bases). The germline gives CDR1 MGHRA, CDR2 YSYEKL. Trimming stripped 0 bases from V and 5 bases from J, with 14 bases between. The CDR3 has 16 residues. The CDR3 is CASSQETTRGHNEQFF. DNA for the CDR3: TGCGCCAGCAGCCAAGAGACGACTAGAGGCCACAATGAGCAGTTCTTC.

The genes are TRBV3-1 (or the pseudogene TRBV3-2) and TRBJ1-3; 7 nucleotides line up with TRBD1. This CDR3 spans 15 amino acids. J was trimmed by 8 bases and V by 1 base; bases with no gene match: 8. Germline V CDR1 and CDR2: LGHDT, YNNKEL (reference sequence). The CDR3 here is CASSQAPRQGHTIYF. CDR3 nucleotides: TGTGCCAGCAGCCAAGCCCCCAGACAGGGTCACACCATATATTTT.

The CDR3 reads CASRALLNTEAFF. CDR3 nucleotide sequence: TGTGCCAGCAGGGCTTTGCTGAACACTGAAGCTTTCTTT. The chain employs TRBV27 and TRBJ1-1, with D uncertain. V was shortened by 6 bases and J by 0 bases, with 8 bases between the two germline ends. The CDR3 is made up of 13 amino acids. CDR1 and CDR2 (germline): MNHEY, SMNVEV (reference sequence).

The rearrangement uses TRBV3-1 (or the pseudogene TRBV3-2) and TRBJ1-4, with D possibly matching TRBD1 (6 bases). Germline V gene sequence: CDR1 LGHDT, CDR2 YNNKEL (reference sequence). CDR3 length: 15 amino acids. Trimming pared 1 base from V and 8 bases from J, leaving 14 bases between. This chain's CDR3 is CASSQGYPGGEKLFF. The CDR3 nucleotides are TGTGCCAGCAGCCAAGGCTACCCGGGGGGCGAAAAACTGTTTTTT.

The rearrangement uses TRBV18 and TRBJ1-1; D might be TRBD1 (6 bases). CDR1 KGHSH and CDR2 LQKENI come from the germline V gene. Trimming took 3 bases from V and 4 from J, leaving 15 bases between them. The CDR3 loop spans 15 amino acids. The CDR3, as DNA: TGTGCCAGCTCACCCAGACAGGTCGGGACCACTGAAGCTTTCTTT. This encodes CASSPRQVGTTEAFF.

The J gene is TRBJ2-1, the V gene TRBV7-3, with TRBD2 identical over 10 bases. The CDR3 length is 15 residues. V shed 2 bases and J 7 bases; nucleotides not matched to a gene: 5. Looked up from germline, CDR1 is SGHTA and CDR2 is FQGTGA. The CDR3 region is CASSLAPSGRNEQFF. CDR3 bases: TGTGCCAGCAGCTTAGCCCCTAGCGGGAGAAATGAGCAGTTCTTC.

The chain joins TRBV5-1 to TRBJ2-1; D is uncertain. This CDR3 is 15 amino acids long. CDR1 is SGHRS, CDR2 YFSETQ, per germline. With 0 bases removed from V and 7 bases from J, the gap between germline ends came to 14 bases. The CDR3 spells CASSLDSPSTNEQFF. DNA of the CDR3: TGCGCCAGCAGCTTGGACAGCCCCTCCACAAATGAGCAGTTCTTC. The full variable domain, in which reference TRBV5-1 and TRBJ2-1 provide the parts outside the CDR3, is KAGVTQTPRYLIKTRGQQVTLSCSPISGHRSVSWYQQTPGQGLQFLFEYFSETQRNKGNFPGRFSGRQFSNSRSEMNVSTLELGDSALYLCASSLDSPSTNEQFFGPGTRLTVL.